A single sample is the source of the 16 T cell receptor beta chains below, sequenced in a study of T cell repertoires in cytomegalovirus infection. TCRdb analysed the reads with MiXCR anew, one entry per CDR3 protein. Among 200,000 to 250,000 distinct CDR3 sequences, roughly two fifths were seen once, and the ten largest hold around 64%. These receptors' antigens are unknown. The source was CD8+ T cells from cultured PBMCs, collected from culture after CMV antigen stimulation. These receptors were collected from a human donor in good health (CMV status not recorded). Some clones in this sample may be carry-over from other donors' samples.

This clonotype was found a few times. CDR3 loop: CASSYSNPDSYEQYF. In DNA, the CDR3 is TGTGCCAGCAGTTACTCGAACCCAGACTCCTACGAGCAGTACTTC. The V and J genes are TRBV6-9 and TRBJ2-7; D ambiguous. CDR3 length: 15 amino acids. Trimming stripped 3 bases from V and 0 bases from J, with 12 bases between. Germline loops: CDR1 MNHGY, CDR2 SVAAGI.

The genes are TRBV7-4 and TRBJ1-6, with D hard to call. CDR3 size: 11 residues. V gave up 7 bases and J gave up 10 bases, with 8 bases separating them. Germline CDR1 and CDR2: SGHVT and SQSDAQ. As DNA, the CDR3 is TGTGCCAGCACTCTCGGATCACCCCTCCACTTT. Protein product: CASTLGSPLHF.

The chain couples TRBV7-8 to TRBJ2-3; D call uncertain. The germline V gene has CDR1 SGHVS and CDR2 FQNEAQ. The CDR3 totals 15 residues. V was clipped by 5 bases and J by 0 bases, with 12 bases between them. The CDR3 region is CASSDIRSSTDTQYF. The CDR3 DNA sequence: TGTGCCAGCAGCGACATAAGAAGTAGCACAGATACGCAGTATTTT.

This clonotype was found many times. The chain joins TRBV7-3 to TRBJ2-1; the match to TRBD2 covers 7 bases. V dropped 1 base and J dropped 15; count of bases not matched to a gene: 9. Germline V CDR1 and CDR2: SGHTA, FQGTGA. This CDR3 spans 13 amino acids. CDR3 DNA: TGTGCCAGCAGCTTAAAAAAAACGGGAGGACTGTTCTTC. This encodes CASSLKKTGGLFF.

The gene calls are TRBV27 and TRBJ1-5; 7 nucleotides agree with TRBD1. Germline assignment: CDR1 MNHEY and CDR2 SMNVEV (reference sequence). CDR3 length equals 15 residues. With 3 bases clipped from V and 4 bases from J, the junction kept 6 bases outside the gene matches. The CDR3 loop reads CASSFLGTANQPQHF. The CDR3 DNA reads TGTGCCAGCAGTTTTCTTGGGACAGCAAATCAGCCCCAGCATTTT.

This clonotype has at least ten counts. J is TRBJ2-7 and V is TRBV7-2, with D maybe TRBD2 (6 bases). Trimming shortened V by 3 bases and J by 2 bases, and 14 bases separated the two germline ends. The CDR3 loop spans 15 amino acids. Germline-derived CDR1 and CDR2 are SGHTA and FQGNSA. The CDR3 DNA sequence: TGTGCCAGCAGCTTTACAGCGGGCATGACCTACGAGCAGTACTTC. Protein: CASSFTAGMTYEQYF.

The chain has TRBV10-1 and TRBJ2-7, with TRBD1 identical over 8 bases. The CDR3 runs 14 residues. Trimming at V came to 6 bases and at J to 5 bases, leaving 9 bases not matched to a gene. Germline-derived CDR1 and CDR2 are WNHNN and SYGVQD (reference sequence). The CDR3 sequence is CASSGQGDPDEQYF. The CDR3 coding sequence is TGCGCCAGCAGCGGACAGGGCGACCCCGACGAGCAGTACTTC.

The table lists this clonotype with a few counts. As DNA, the CDR3 is TGTGCCATCAGTGAGCGGACTTTAGCGGGAGAACCTCAAGAGACCCAGTACTTC. Translation: CAISERTLAGEPQETQYF. The chain links TRBV10-3 to TRBJ2-5, with 9 bases fitting TRBD2. V shed 2 bases and J 2 bases; nucleotides not matched to a gene: 12. The CDR3 consists of 18 residues. Germline V lookup: CDR1 ENHRY, CDR2 SYGVKD.

This clonotype has a handful of counts. J is TRBJ2-5 and V is TRBV10-3; TRBD1 might be the D (6 bases). The CDR3 runs 13 residues. Trimming removed 6 bases from V and 3 bases from J, with 11 bases in between. The germline V gene has CDR1 ENHRY and CDR2 SYGVKD. The CDR3 loop reads CAISQDSEETQYF. DNA for the CDR3: TGTGCCATCAGCCAGGACAGTGAAGAGACCCAGTACTTC.

This sequence joins TRBV5-1 and TRBJ1-1; 8 nucleotides align to TRBD1. The V and J ends lost 0 bases and 7 bases, in that order; junction bases with no gene match: 8. Germline lookup yields CDR1 SGHRS and CDR2 YFSETQ. The CDR3 runs to 15 residues. The CDR3 reads CASSLERDRLDEAFF. CDR3 DNA sequence: TGCGCCAGCAGCTTGGAACGGGACAGGCTAGATGAAGCTTTCTTT.

This clonotype was seen ten or more times. The V call is TRBV7-6, the J call TRBJ2-1, with 7 bases identical to TRBD1. V shed 1 base and J 4 bases; nucleotides not matched to a gene: 16. Per the germline V gene, CDR1 is SGHVS and CDR2 is FNYEAQ. The CDR3 has 19 residues. DNA for the CDR3: TGTGCCAGCAGCTTAGTCGGGAACAACAGGGGAGTCCTGTACAATGAGCAGTTCTTC. Its translation: CASSLVGNNRGVLYNEQFF.

V usage is TRBV7-4 and J usage is TRBJ2-5; 9 nucleotides agree with TRBD2. CDR3 length equals 16 residues. V was clipped by 1 base and J by 5 bases; unmatched bases: 8. Germline V lookup: CDR1 SGHVT, CDR2 SQSDAQ. The CDR3 DNA follows: TGTGCCAGCAGCTTAGTGGCGGGGGGGCCTCGGGAGACCCAGTACTTC. Amino acids: CASSLVAGGPRETQYF.

The count of this clonotype is one. The V gene is TRBV4-2, the J gene TRBJ2-7, with D perhaps TRBD1 (6 bases). The germline gives CDR1 LGHNA, CDR2 YNFKEQ. CDR3 length: 14 amino acids. The V and J ends lost 1 base and 3 bases respectively, with 10 bases between them. The CDR3: CASSQGDRHYEQYF. CDR3 coding DNA: TGTGCCAGCAGCCAAGGTGACAGGCACTACGAGCAGTACTTC.

The V and J genes are TRBV28 and TRBJ2-1; TRBD2 is a possible D gene (5 bases). CDR1 MDHEN and CDR2 SYDVKM come from the germline V gene. Trimming shortened V by 3 bases and J by 1 base, and 10 bases separated the two germline ends. The CDR3 length is 15 residues. The CDR3 sequence: CASSLERRSYNEQFF. The CDR3 DNA reads TGTGCCAGCAGTTTGGAGCGGAGATCCTACAATGAGCAGTTCTTC.

The rearrangement links TRBV7-6 to TRBJ2-7; D is unresolved. The CDR3 has 14 amino acids. Germline V CDR1 and CDR2: SGHVS, FNYEAQ. V was shortened by 1 base and J by 7 bases, with 14 bases between the two germline ends. CDR3 residues: CASSLEDPMDEQYF. CDR3 coding DNA: TGTGCCAGCAGCTTAGAAGATCCTATGGATGAGCAGTACTTC.

This sequence joins TRBV12-3 or TRBV12-4 and TRBJ2-1; D is undetermined. The ends were cut back, 2 bases at V and 7 bases at J, with 9 bases in the middle. The length of the CDR3 is 13 residues. The CDR3 region has the DNA TGTGCCAGCAGTTTAAGTCGCACGAATGAGCAGTTCTTC. It translates to CASSLSRTNEQFF.